Following are 2 T cell receptor beta chains from one sample sequenced in a study of OX40 agonist ivuxolimab in advanced cancers. The data were produced by immunoSEQ multiplex PCR, yet TCRdb's version contains in-frame clones alone and is incomplete. Among tens of thousands of clones listed, around 89% were seen once. Sequences were derived from CD4+ or CD8+ T cells sorted from blood, sampled in a trial of the OX40 agonist ivuxolimab. The origin of the receptors is an adult with an advanced solid tumor such as melanoma, head and neck, liver or kidney cancer.

A note on this clone: This specimen includes other DNA sequences encoding the same CDR3. The V and J genes are TRBV4-1 and TRBJ2-7; D remains unclear. Germline V gene data show CDR1 as MGHRA and CDR2 as YSYEKL. The CDR3 extends over 12 amino acids. Trimming pared 1 base from V and 4 bases from J, leaving 5 bases between. This chain's CDR3 is CASSQGSYEQYF. The CDR3 DNA reads as TGCGCCAGCAGCCAAGGTAGTTACGAGCAGTACTTC.

The rearrangement links TRBV18 to TRBJ1-4; D ambiguous. The V gene's germline CDR1 is KGHSH and CDR2 LQKENI. The CDR3 is made up of 14 amino acids. The germline V and J ends were trimmed by 8 bases and 8 bases, with 18 bases remaining between them. The CDR3 DNA is TGTGCCAGCGCCAAGGGCCGCCATGGGGAAAAACTGTTTTTT. This gives the protein CASAKGRHGEKLFF.